This T cell receptor beta chain was recorded in a study of T-cell reconstitution after alpha-beta-depleted transplantation in children. General observations from the study: From newly produced T cells came most of the T-cell counts and diversity one year after transplant.

This clonotype was seen a few times. Its antigen is still unknown. Molecular barcoding with unique molecular identifiers was used for the TCRbeta library. TCRdb reprocessed the PCR reads with MiXCR, giving one entry per CDR3 protein. The table lists about 980,000 distinct CDR3 sequences, roughly 29% of them singletons. The receptor was isolated from a boy younger than two who had a stem cell transplant for SCID, so the T cells may come from the graft donor. Sequencing used PBMCs, mostly from graft donor cells, obtained 360 days after TCRalphabeta/CD19-depleted stem cell transplant.

The CDR3 bases are TGTGCCATGCGGGGACCTGTGTACGAGCAGTACTTC. As protein: CAMRGPVYEQYF. The chain carries TRBV5-4 and TRBJ2-7; possible D gene TRBD2, 6 bases. This CDR3 is built from 12 residues. V lost 9 bases and J lost 4, with 14 bases in between. The V gene's germline CDR1 is SGHNT and CDR2 YYREEE (reference sequence).